Following are 18 T cell receptor beta chains from one sample sequenced in a study of cytomegalovirus exposure and HLA in healthy donors. A multiplex PCR was run with 60 Vbeta primers and 13 Jbeta primers. The method was immunoSEQ multiplex PCR; TCRdb's version includes in-frame clones alone and lacks a portion of them. The sample carries around 50,000 clones, 60% to 85% recorded once. Sequenced sample: PBMCs. Source of these receptors: a man younger than 40 in good health and CMV-seropositive.

The J gene is TRBJ2-2, the V gene TRBV7-6; D call uncertain. The germline V and J ends were trimmed by 5 bases and 2 bases, with 12 bases remaining between them. CDR1 and CDR2 (germline): SGHVS, FNYEAQ. The CDR3 covers 15 residues. The CDR3 nucleotides are TGTGCCAGCAGCGGAGTTGGTGTCAACACCGGGGAGCTGTTTTTT. Its protein product is CASSGVGVNTGELFF.

The chain joins TRBV15 to TRBJ1-2; the match to TRBD1 covers 12 bases. V lost 3 bases to trimming and J lost 4 bases; unmatched junction nucleotides: 9. Germline lookup yields CDR1 LNHNV and CDR2 YYDKDF (reference sequence). The CDR3 runs 17 residues. CDR3 bases: TGTGCCACCAGCAGCCCGGGACAGGGGGCGACTACCTATGGCTACACCTTC. This translates into CATSSPGQGATTYGYTF.

This chain uses TRBV28 with TRBJ1-2; D gene uncertain. The CDR3 totals 14 residues. The germline gives CDR1 MDHEN, CDR2 SYDVKM. The V end lost 4 bases, the J end lost 5 bases, and 14 bases lay between the germline ends. The CDR3 nucleotides read TGTGCCAGCAGTTCATGGACGGAGCCTTATGGCTACACCTTC. As protein: CASSSWTEPYGYTF.

In DNA form, the CDR3 reads TGTGCCAGCAGCCCGGGACAGGCGAACACTGAAGCTTTCTTT. Its protein is CASSPGQANTEAFF. The rearrangement uses TRBV4-2 and TRBJ1-1; 8 bases line up with TRBD1. J lost 1 base, V lost 4 bases, and 2 bases had no gene match. The CDR3 has 14 residues. Germline V gene lookup returns CDR1 LGHNA and CDR2 YNFKEQ.

This clone turned up a few times. V usage is TRBV4-1 and J usage is TRBJ1-1; 7 bases are shared with TRBD1. In germline, CDR1 is MGHRA, CDR2 YSYEKL. V lost 4 bases, J lost 1 base, and 6 bases stayed unmatched. This CDR3 is built from 15 residues. The DNA of the CDR3 is TGCGCCAGCAGCCCCCTCGGGACAGCGAACACTGAAGCTTTCTTT. This codes for CASSPLGTANTEAFF.

Concerning this clone: Other DNA sequences in the same sample also yield this CDR3. The gene calls are TRBV5-1 and TRBJ1-6; D remains ambiguous. The CDR3 is 13 residues long. Germline CDR1 is SGHRS and CDR2 is YFSETQ. The V end lost 0 bases, the J end lost 7 bases, and 5 bases lay between the germline ends. The CDR3 protein is CASSLAENSPLHF. The DNA of the CDR3 is TGCGCCAGCAGCTTGGCCGAGAATTCACCCCTCCACTTT.

The chain recombines TRBV6-4 with TRBJ2-7; D remains ambiguous. The ends were cut back, 4 bases at V and 7 bases at J, with 14 bases in the middle. The V gene's germline CDR1 is MRHNA and CDR2 SNTAGT. The CDR3 consists of 13 residues. The CDR3 region is CASSALPGAEQYF. The CDR3 DNA reads as TGTGCCAGCAGTGCCTTACCTGGTGCGGAGCAGTACTTC.

This CDR3 is CASSTGIVSSSPLHF. The CDR3 bases are TGTGCCAGCAGCACAGGGATTGTCTCTAGCTCACCCCTCCACTTT. The chain has TRBV9 and TRBJ1-6; a weak D match, TRBD1 (6 bases). V was cut by 4 bases and J by 10 bases, with 18 bases left in between. The germline V gene encodes CDR1 SGDLS and CDR2 YYNGEE. The CDR3 loop spans 15 amino acids.

The rearrangement joins TRBV19 to TRBJ1-2; D perhaps matches TRBD1 (6 bases). The CDR3 spans 13 residues. V dropped 4 bases and J dropped 5 bases, with 11 bases sitting between them. In germline, CDR1 is LNHDA, CDR2 SQIVND (reference sequence). The CDR3 loop reads CASSTGARYGYTF. In DNA, the CDR3 is TGTGCCAGTAGTACAGGGGCGCGGTATGGCTACACCTTC.

V gene TRBV13 combines with J gene TRBJ1-1; 7 bases are a match to TRBD1. Germline trimming cut 5 bases from V and 1 base from J; bases unmatched to any gene: 4. From germline, CDR1 is PRHDT and CDR2 FYEKMQ (reference sequence). This CDR3 is built from 14 residues. The CDR3 DNA reads as TGTGCCAGCAGCACCGGGACAGCGAACACTGAAGCTTTCTTT. It is translated as CASSTGTANTEAFF.

V is TRBV14 and J is TRBJ1-2; 8 bases are a match to TRBD1. There are 14 residues in the CDR3. The V segment lost 6 bases and the J segment 7 bases; nucleotides outside the gene matches: 10. Germline CDR1 reads SGHDN; CDR2 reads FVKESK. CDR3 nucleotides: TGTGCCAGCAGACCTCAGGGGGCGGTAGGTGGCTACACCTTC. Translating gives CASRPQGAVGGYTF.

V usage is TRBV2 and J usage is TRBJ2-7; 9 bases are shared with TRBD1. CDR1 SNHLY and CDR2 FYNNEI come from the germline V gene. V lost 3 bases and J lost 5; bases outside the gene matches: 8. There are 15 residues in the CDR3. CDR3 bases: TGTGCCAGCAGTGAGATTGGGACAGGGCGGGACGAGCAGTACTTC. As protein: CASSEIGTGRDEQYF.

This chain connects TRBV27 to TRBJ2-7, with 11 bases matching TRBD1. In germline, CDR1 is MNHEY, CDR2 SMNVEV (reference sequence). The V segment lost 2 bases and the J segment 0 bases; nucleotides outside the gene matches: 9. The length of the CDR3 is 18 residues. CDR3 in amino acids: CASSLHLTGTGGSYEQYF. The CDR3 DNA is TGTGCCAGCAGTTTACATCTAACCGGGACAGGGGGCTCCTACGAGCAGTACTTC.

The V and J genes are TRBV7-9 and TRBJ1-3; a weak D match, TRBD1 (6 bases). The CDR3 loop spans 15 amino acids. Germline CDR1 SEHNR, CDR2 FQNEAQ (reference sequence). Trimming removed 5 bases from V and 2 bases from J, with 13 bases in between. CDR3 sequence: CASSPRTEAGNTIYF. Written as DNA, the CDR3 is TGTGCCAGCAGCCCTAGGACAGAGGCTGGAAACACCATATATTTT.

The V and J genes are TRBV11-2 and TRBJ2-5; a possible D gene is TRBD1 (5 bases). V was clipped by 4 bases and J by 5 bases, with 11 bases between them. Germline lookup yields CDR1 SGHAT and CDR2 FQNNGV. CDR3 length: 13 residues. CDR3 sequence reads: CASSWGLPETQYF. As DNA, the CDR3 is TGTGCCAGCAGCTGGGGCCTCCCGGAGACCCAGTACTTC.

This clone occurred a few times. The chain is built from TRBV18 and TRBJ2-1; TRBD1 matches 7 bases. Germline V CDR1 and CDR2: KGHSH, LQKENI. The CDR3 is made up of 15 amino acids. The J segment lost 6 bases and the V segment lost 3 bases, leaving 8 bases of the junction unmatched. The DNA for the CDR3 is TGTGCCAGCTCACCGTTCAAGGGGGCGCCCAATGAGCAGTTCTTC. Translating gives CASSPFKGAPNEQFF.

The chain uses TRBV28 and TRBJ2-1, with 7 bases identical to TRBD1. J gave up 8 bases and V 4 bases, and 8 bases lay outside the gene matches. This CDR3 is built from 14 residues. The germline V gene has CDR1 MDHEN and CDR2 SYDVKM. The CDR3 reads CASSSTGKVDEQFF. The CDR3 DNA reads TGTGCCAGCAGTTCGACAGGGAAGGTCGATGAGCAGTTCTTC.

CDR3 loop: CASKGIRGWTDTQYF. CDR3 nucleotide sequence: TGTGCCAGCAAGGGTATTAGAGGGTGGACAGATACGCAGTATTTT. This chain links TRBV11-2 with TRBJ2-3; perhaps TRBD2 as D (5 bases). This CDR3 contains 15 residues. CDR1 is SGHAT and CDR2 is FQNNGV in the germline V gene. Trimming left V 7 bases short and J 3 bases short, with 17 bases between.